Below, one T cell receptor beta chain is given with its context. This sample stems from a study of blood T cell repertoires in COVID-19. Across the study: COVID-19 samples collected from the United States, Italy and Spain covered acute and convalescent phases. Sources were T cells, B-cell-depleted T cells, or PBMCs; the material itself was cDNA or gDNA.

This CDR3 region has 16 residues. Germline loops: CDR1 SEHNR, CDR2 FQNEAQ (reference sequence). V lost 5 bases and J 0 bases, leaving 16 bases between the germline ends. The Seattle patients, enrolled during active infection, were followed longitudinally. Repertoires were generated with immunoSEQ multiplex PCR, while TCRdb's copy carries only in-frame clones and drops some. This table has 180,000 or so clones, approximately 81% appearing once. This chain connects TRBV7-9 to TRBJ1-1; maybe TRBD1 (5 bases). This sequence originates from a person in their 70s with COVID-19, enrolled during active disease. The sample taken for sequencing was peripheral blood. The CDR3 region has the DNA TGTGCCAGCAGCCTTAGGAGGGGTAAGATGAACACTGAAGCTTTCTTT. This sequence encodes CASSLRRGKMNTEAFF.